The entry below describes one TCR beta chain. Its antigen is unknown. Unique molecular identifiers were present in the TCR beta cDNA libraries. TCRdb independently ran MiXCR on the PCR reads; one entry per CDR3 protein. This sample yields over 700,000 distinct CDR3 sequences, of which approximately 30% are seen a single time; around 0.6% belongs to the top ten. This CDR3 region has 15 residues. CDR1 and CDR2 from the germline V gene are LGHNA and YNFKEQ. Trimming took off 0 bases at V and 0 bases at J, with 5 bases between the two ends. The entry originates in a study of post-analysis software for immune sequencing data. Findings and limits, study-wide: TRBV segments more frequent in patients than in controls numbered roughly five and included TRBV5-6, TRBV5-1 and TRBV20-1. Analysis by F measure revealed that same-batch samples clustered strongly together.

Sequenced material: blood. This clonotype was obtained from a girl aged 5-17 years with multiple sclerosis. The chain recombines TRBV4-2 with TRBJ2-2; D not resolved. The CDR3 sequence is CASSQEGANTGELFF. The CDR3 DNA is TGTGCCAGCAGCCAAGAAGGAGCGAACACCGGGGAGCTGTTTTTT.